This T cell receptor (beta chain) was observed in a study of T-cell memory formation after mild COVID-19 (dated by TCRdb to about 2021). About the study as a whole: Most TCR sequence clusters were specific to one of the two donors. T-cell clones expanding and contracting after mild COVID-19 in two donors were tracked by longitudinal TCRalpha and TCRbeta repertoire sequencing. The cohort comprised two young, previously healthy adult volunteers, one female and one male.

Overall study outcomes, separate from this receptor: The study covered only two mild cases, and larger cohorts including severe cases with pre-infection samples were considered necessary. The second-wave clones that peaked on day 37 were not confirmed to be SARS-CoV-2 specific. From day 15 to 85, contracting clones showed balanced CD4/CD8 phenotypes, whereas a second wave of clones that expanded from day 15 to 37 leaned towards CD4+. The detection of some responding clones in pre-infection memory suggests that pre-existing cross-reactive memory T cells joined the SARS-CoV-2 response. Contracting CD4+ clones turned up mainly in the CM and EM memory subsets, whereas EMRA was where CD8+ clones were enriched.

PBMCs were isolated by Ficoll-Paque density gradient centrifugation. Details on this clonotype: It has no known antigen specificity. Nothing much larger sits one base from this clone, and base qualities are not available.

Trimming takes 5 bases off V and 1 base off J; junction bases not matched to a gene: 4. In the germline V gene, CDR1 corresponds to SGHTA and CDR2 to FQGNSA. Its CDR3 holds 14 amino acids, cysteine through phenylalanine. Of all the DNA, just the CDR3 is kept, 42 bases in frame from base 1. TCRdb names Illumina NovaSeq 6000 as the instrument used. TCRalpha and TCRbeta cDNA libraries were constructed by 5'RACE with constant-segment primers, with sample barcodes and unique molecular identifiers being introduced. RNA was extracted from every sample with Trizol reagent. The libraries were amplified in two PCR steps, and the second step added a second sample barcode and Illumina TruSeq adapters. Sequencing of libraries was performed on an Illumina NovaSeq with 2 x 150 bp paired-end reads. The original methods were these. Reads were demultiplexed and collapsed into UMI-guided consensus sequences with migec v1.2.7. Using mixcr v2.1.11, the UMI consensuses were aligned to TRA and TRB V and J templates and assembled into clonotypes. A clonotype was counted as expanded or contracted only when both edgeR and NoisET called the clonotype significant, with the noise models trained on biological replicates. For edgeR calls, the thresholds were a false discovery rate-adjusted p below 0.01 and a log2 fold-change of 1. PCA with hierarchical clustering of max-normalized trajectories of the 1000 most abundant clonotypes was used as exploratory dynamics analysis. Each responding clone was given a CD4 or CD8 phenotype based on the CD4+ and CD8+ repertoires, which had been sequenced separately. TCRdb took the public reads, trimmed them with fastp at Q25, ran MiXCR for clone calling and kept in-frame beta chains. Rows merge per CDR3 protein into single entries with the most common DNA and genes. It is TCRdb's table, rather than the study itself, that gives the V and J calls and clone size. For this sample there are about 350,000 distinct CDR3 sequences; approximately 15% appear just once. The ten largest make up about a fifth of the sample.

This sequence was found in a young man who had mild COVID-19 (a few samples of this study predate the infection). The sample titles of this study are shuffled in the database, so cell type and time point are left out; the donor was told from shared clones. The chain links TRBV7-2 with TRBJ1-2; 7 bases in the middle match TRBD1. Material: PBMCs or a T cell subset sorted from them (not recorded which). The nucleotide sequence is TGTGCCAGCAGCCAGGACAGGCTTAACTATGGCTACACCTTC. It specifies CASSQDRLNYGYTF.